This T cell receptor (beta chain) was retrieved from a study of vaccination and CD4 T cells after COVID-19. General study results and limits: The median count of SARS-CoV-2-reactive clonotypes rose from 21 to 38, not significantly.

Treatment meaning: roughly 10-day PBMC culture with coronavirus spike peptide pools or control peptides (ViraFEST assay). ViraFEST enlarged antigen-specific T cell populations with peptide pools and afterwards sequenced TCRs. This clonotype was observed a few times. Its antigen is undetermined. Germline V gene sequence: CDR1 SGHTA, CDR2 FQGNSA. Trimming shortened V by 4 bases and J by 4 bases, and 10 bases separated the two germline ends. The CDR3 runs to 13 residues. With the Oncomine TCR Beta short-read assay, DNA from cultured CD4+ T cells was sequenced. TCRdb independently ran MiXCR on the PCR reads; one entry per CDR3 protein. The table has over 10,000 distinct CDR3 sequences, roughly a quarter seen once.

The clonotype comes from a human donor who received a COVID-19 vaccine. V usage is TRBV7-2 and J usage is TRBJ2-5; D not certain. Sequenced here: CD4+ T cells from blood, cultured in vitro, sampled before SARS-CoV-2 vaccination. The CDR3 reads CASSWRGRETQYF. In nucleotides, the CDR3 is TGTGCCAGCAGCTGGCGTGGGCGAGAGACCCAGTACTTC.